The sequence of this T cell receptor beta chain was determined in a study of cytomegalovirus exposure and HLA in healthy donors. Points from the study as a whole: Presence/absence comparisons presumed near-even sequencing depth among donors. A later analysis showed TCR association rates differing by HLA locus, peaking at DRB1 and lowest at HLA-C.

CDR1 and CDR2 (germline): SEHNR, FQNEAQ (reference sequence). The V and J ends lost 2 bases and 4 bases respectively, with 18 bases between them. CDR3 length equals 17 residues. In this sample, this clone turned up once. What it binds is unknown. The PCR made use of 60 Vbeta and 13 Jbeta primers. TCRdb's table, derived via immunoSEQ multiplex PCR, lists solely in-frame clones and lacks some. The profile shows around 180,000 clones, over 80% of them singletons. Sequencing used PBMCs. V usage is TRBV7-9 and J usage is TRBJ2-1, with D tentatively TRBD2 (6 bases). This sequence originates from a boy between 2 and 15 years old in good health and CMV-seronegative. In DNA, the CDR3 is TGTGCCAGCAGCTTAAGGGGCGGTAGCGGACTATACAATGAGCAGTTCTTC. Its protein is CASSLRGGSGLYNEQFF.